One sample yielded the 21 T cell receptor beta chains listed below, sequenced in a study of blood T cells in healthy people across ages. Through a sample-barcoded 5' primer and a J-beta primer mix, a second PCR was run for 7 to 11 cycles. One entry per CDR3 protein results from TCRdb running MiXCR on the 5' RACE reads. There are hundreds of thousands of distinct CDR3 sequences in the sample; more than 25% occur only once, and 3% lies in the top ten. The same specimen was also included in a second study, on T cells of mothers and their children.

The sequenced sample was blood. These receptors were collected from a boy aged 5-17 years in good health.

The chain has TRBV7-9 and TRBJ2-5; 11 bases align to TRBD2. Germline loops: CDR1 SEHNR, CDR2 FQNEAQ (reference sequence). The CDR3 spans 16 residues. Losses at the gene ends were 2 bases for V and 5 bases for J; bases not matched to a gene: 7. The CDR3 sequence is CASSLLLAGGLETQYF. CDR3 DNA: TGTGCCAGCAGCTTACTCCTAGCGGGGGGCTTGGAGACCCAGTACTTC. The full variable domain, its missing parts supplied by reference TRBV7-9 and TRBJ2-5, is DTGVSQNPRHKITKRGQNVTFRCDPISEHNRLYWYRQTLGQGPEFLTYFQNEAQLEKSRLLSDRFSAERPKGSFSTLEIQRTEQGDSAMYLCASSLLLAGGLETQYFGPGTRLLVL.

The J gene is TRBJ2-5, the V gene TRBV27; tentative D call: TRBD1 (6 bases). The J call may be faulty, since TRBJ2-7 better matches the DNA end. This CDR3 has 16 amino acids. Germline CDR1 and CDR2: MNHEY and SMNVEV (reference sequence). The chain's CDR3 is CASSSTGSLSSYEQYF. The CDR3, as DNA: TGTGCCAGCAGTTCGACAGGTTCCTTGAGCTCCTACGAGCAGTACTTC.

V is TRBV5-1 and J is TRBJ2-3, with TRBD1 matching over 7 bases. Per germline, CDR1 SGHRS and CDR2 YFSETQ. V was clipped by 4 bases and J by 6 bases; unmatched bases: 8. The CDR3 is 14 amino acids. CDR3 in amino acids: CASSPPQQGDTQYF. CDR3 in DNA: TGCGCCAGCAGCCCACCCCAACAGGGGGATACGCAGTATTTT.

This sequence joins TRBV7-9 and TRBJ2-5, with D unclear. The J call is in doubt because the DNA end fits TRBJ2-7 better. Germline V CDR1 and CDR2: SEHNR, FQNEAQ (reference sequence). CDR3 size: 13 residues. The CDR3 coding sequence is TGTGCCAGCAGCTTGCTGTATTCCTACGAGCAGTACTTC. Its translation: CASSLLYSYEQYF.

The rearrangement joins TRBV20-1 to TRBJ1-4; D call uncertain. This CDR3 region has 15 residues. Germline CDR1 DFQATT, CDR2 SNEGSKA (reference sequence). V was pared by 1 base and J by 0 bases, with 9 bases between. CDR3 residues: CSARVGGTTNEKLFF. The CDR3 nucleotides are TGCAGTGCTAGAGTCGGCGGGACAACTAATGAAAAACTGTTTTTT.

CDR3 sequence (DNA): TGTGCCAGCAGCTTGCGGGGGACGTGGTTGAGCACTGAAGCTTTCTTT. Amino acids: CASSLRGTWLSTEAFF. This chain uses TRBV5-5 with TRBJ1-1, with a weak D call TRBD1 (5 bases). Germline CDR1 SGHKS, CDR2 YYEKEE (reference sequence). V was cut by 1 base and J by 4 bases, with 17 bases left in between. This CDR3 has 16 residues.

V and J are TRBV7-2 and TRBJ2-3, with D perhaps TRBD2 (5 bases). The CDR3 is 13 residues long. Germline V gene data show CDR1 as SGHTA and CDR2 as FQGNSA. The germline V and J ends were trimmed by 5 bases and 5 bases, with 11 bases remaining between them. The CDR3 coding sequence is TGTGCCAGCAGCGTCTGGACTCAAGATACGCAGTATTTT. This sequence encodes CASSVWTQDTQYF.

The chain combines TRBV15 with TRBJ2-2; D is ambiguous. This CDR3 is 14 amino acids long. Germline assignment: CDR1 LNHNV and CDR2 YYDKDF (reference sequence). V was cut by 6 bases and J by 4 bases, with 12 bases left in between. The CDR3 bases are TGTGCCACCAGAGTGGGCACCTTCACCGGGGAGCTGTTTTTT. It encodes CATRVGTFTGELFF.

This clonotype has more than one count but fewer than ten. The chain links TRBV6-1 to TRBJ2-5, with 13 bases matching TRBD2. The CDR3 totals 15 residues. From germline, CDR1 is MNHNS and CDR2 SASEGT. V lost 4 bases and J lost 5; bases outside the gene matches: 4. CDR3 sequence reads: CASSGGTSGAETQYF. The CDR3 DNA reads TGTGCCAGCAGTGGTGGGACTAGCGGGGCGGAGACCCAGTACTTC.

This clonotype was seen a handful of times. This chain links TRBV19 with TRBJ1-2; D is uncertain. From germline, CDR1 is LNHDA and CDR2 SQIVND (reference sequence). Trimming stripped 1 base from V and 6 bases from J, with 9 bases between. This CDR3 region has 13 residues. CDR3 in amino acids: CASSIAPLDGYTF. The CDR3, as DNA: TGTGCCAGTAGTATAGCCCCCCTTGATGGCTACACCTTC.

The chain recombines TRBV29-1 with TRBJ2-5; 7 bases line up with TRBD1. Germline CDR1 SQVTM, CDR2 ANQGSEA. V was clipped by 6 bases and J by 4 bases; unmatched bases: 14. The CDR3 loop spans 15 amino acids. CDR3 coding DNA: TGCAGCGTCGTGGGAAGCCCCAGGGGGAGAGAGACCCAGTACTTC. Amino acid sequence: CSVVGSPRGRETQYF.

This clonotype was counted a few times. The chain has TRBV2 and TRBJ2-3; possibly TRBD2 for D (5 bases). Germline CDR1 and CDR2: SNHLY and FYNNEI. The CDR3 is 14 residues long. V was trimmed by 3 bases and J by 0 bases, leaving 7 bases between them. CDR3 amino acids: CASSDTGSTDTQYF. In DNA form, the CDR3 reads TGTGCCAGCAGTGACACGGGGAGCACAGATACGCAGTATTTT.

This rearrangement joins TRBV5-1 to TRBJ2-5; TRBD2 might be the D (5 bases). V was pared by 0 bases and J by 5 bases, with 8 bases between. From germline, CDR1 is SGHRS and CDR2 YFSETQ. CDR3 size: 13 residues. The CDR3 DNA follows: TGCGCCAGCAGCTTGGGTAGCGTGGAGACCCAGTACTTC. This encodes CASSLGSVETQYF.

The chain has TRBV28 and TRBJ2-5; D gene ambiguous. V lost 3 bases and J 5 bases, leaving 10 bases between the germline ends. The germline CDR1 and CDR2 sequences are MDHEN and SYDVKM. This CDR3 is 13 amino acids long. The CDR3 here is CASSFRVRETQYF. In DNA form, the CDR3 reads TGTGCCAGCAGTTTTCGCGTGCGGGAGACCCAGTACTTC.

As for this clonotype: Germline is not matched at one junction end, which may reflect a read error. The J gene is TRBJ2-2, the V gene TRBV7-9, with D possibly TRBD2 on 5 matching bases. The CDR3 runs to 13 residues. Germline loops: CDR1 SEHNR, CDR2 FQNEAQ (reference sequence). The CDR3 is CASSYTSPGELFF. CDR3 in DNA: TGTGCCAGCAGCTACACTAGTCCCGGGGAGCTGTTCTTT.

Note on this clonotype: Given the absence of the conserved phenylalanine or tryptophan at the CDR3 end, a read error is likely. The V gene is TRBV28, the J gene TRBJ2-1; possible D gene TRBD1, 6 bases. The J call may not be correct, given that the DNA end is closer to TRBJ2-7. Germline V gene lookup returns CDR1 MDHEN and CDR2 SYDVKM. This CDR3 is built from 14 residues. The CDR3: CASSTGPPSYEQYY. DNA for the CDR3: TGTGCCAGCAGCACAGGGCCTCCCTCCTACGAGCAGTACTAC.

The V and J genes are TRBV20-1 and TRBJ2-7; TRBD2 is a possible D gene (5 bases). The CDR3 has 14 amino acids. Trimming cost V 2 bases and J 6 bases, with 17 bases left between them. Germline CDR1 and CDR2: DFQATT and SNEGSKA (reference sequence). CDR3 loop: CSARNLGVIGEQYF. CDR3 nucleotide sequence: TGCAGTGCTAGAAATCTCGGGGTAATAGGCGAGCAGTACTTC.

The chain employs TRBV30 and TRBJ1-3, with D unclear. The V gene's germline CDR1 is GTSNPN and CDR2 SVGIG (reference sequence). The CDR3 spans 15 residues. V was trimmed by 0 bases and J by 6 bases, leaving 15 bases between them. This CDR3 reads CAWSVTRYSLNTIYF. The CDR3 DNA sequence: TGTGCCTGGAGTGTAACTCGGTATTCCCTAAACACCATATATTTT.

V gene TRBV5-1 combines with J gene TRBJ1-1, with D possibly being TRBD1 (5 bases). Germline V gives CDR1 SGHRS, CDR2 YFSETQ. The CDR3 has 12 residues. With 3 bases removed from V and 11 bases from J, the gap between germline ends came to 14 bases. The CDR3 DNA reads TGCGCCAGCAGCTGGGGGAGGGGTGAGGCTTTCTTT. It encodes CASSWGRGEAFF.

Only a few counts were recorded for this clonotype. The chain links TRBV2 to TRBJ1-2; D not resolved. CDR3 length equals 14 residues. In germline, CDR1 is SNHLY, CDR2 FYNNEI. V lost 1 base to trimming and J lost 6 bases, with 12 bases between them. The DNA for the CDR3 is TGTGCCAGCAGTGAAGAGGGTTTGAGTAATGGCTACACCTTC. This encodes CASSEEGLSNGYTF.

This clonotype was observed many times. This CDR3 is CASSFSPGEQYF. The CDR3 DNA sequence: TGTGCCAGCAGTTTCTCTCCTGGCGAGCAGTACTTC. The chain combines TRBV27 with TRBJ2-5, with D unresolved. The J call may be in error: the DNA end matches TRBJ2-7 better. This CDR3 has 12 amino acids. Germline lookup yields CDR1 MNHEY and CDR2 SMNVEV (reference sequence).